This T cell receptor beta chain was sequenced for a study of beta chain features in type 1 diabetes. Across the study: What patients shared with healthy donors was a similar profile of age, gender and cell yields. Study-level findings and limits: cDNA-based sequencing might over-represent cells highly expressing TCR. In every one of the four CD4+ subsets, TCRB CDR3s were moderately but significantly shorter in Type 1 diabetes patients.

The authors reverse transcribed all of the isolated RNA, so sequencing captured expressed TCRB transcripts. Method: immunoSEQ multiplex PCR; TCRdb's copy keeps in-frame clones and lacks some. The sample lists about 220,000 clones; roughly 11% were seen once. CDR3 length equals 12 residues. With 1 base removed from V and 6 bases from J, the gap between germline ends came to 6 bases. CDR1 is SGHTA and CDR2 is FQGNSA in the germline V gene. A heparinised blood draw that averaged about 100 mL was obtained once from each donor. This clone appeared a few times. Antigen unknown. This clonotype was obtained from a man between 18 and 35 years old in good health. The chain recombines TRBV7-2 with TRBJ1-1; TRBD1 is a possible D gene (5 bases). The source material was central memory CD4+ T cells from blood. CDR3 in DNA: TGTGCCAGCAGCTTAGGGACATCTGAAGCTTTCTTT. This sequence encodes CASSLGTSEAFF.